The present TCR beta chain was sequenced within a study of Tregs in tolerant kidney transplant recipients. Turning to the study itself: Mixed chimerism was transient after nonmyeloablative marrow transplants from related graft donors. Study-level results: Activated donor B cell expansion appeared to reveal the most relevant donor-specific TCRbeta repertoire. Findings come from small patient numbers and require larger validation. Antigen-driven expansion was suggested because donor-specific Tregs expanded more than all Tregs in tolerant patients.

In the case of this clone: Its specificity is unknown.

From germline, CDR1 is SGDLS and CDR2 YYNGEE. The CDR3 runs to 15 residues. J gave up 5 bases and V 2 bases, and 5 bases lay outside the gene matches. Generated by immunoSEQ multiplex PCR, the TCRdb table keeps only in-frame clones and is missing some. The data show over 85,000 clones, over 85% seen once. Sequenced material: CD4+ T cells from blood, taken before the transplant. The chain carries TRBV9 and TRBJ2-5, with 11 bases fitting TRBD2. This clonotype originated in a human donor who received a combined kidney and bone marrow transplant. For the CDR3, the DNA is TGTGCCAGCAGCGTTGATAGCGGGAGGGTGGAGACCCAGTACTTC. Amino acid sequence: CASSVDSGRVETQYF. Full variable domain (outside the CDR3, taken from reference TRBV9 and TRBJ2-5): DSGVTQTPKHLITATGQRVTLRCSPRSGDLSVYWYQQSLDQGLQFLIQYYNGEERAKGNILERFSAQQFPDLHSELNLSSLELGDSALYFCASSVDSGRVETQYFGPGTRLLVL.